These T cell receptor beta chains were read from a single sample in a study of CD8 T cells in ankylosing spondylitis. MiXCR, applied by TCRdb to the 5' RACE reads, yields one record per CDR3 protein. The table lists approximately 150,000 distinct CDR3 sequences, 17% of them singletons, with approximately 30% in the top ten. The sequenced sample consisted of blood, either unsorted or a sorted T cell fraction (not recorded which). The origin of the receptors is a male donor with ankylosing spondylitis. Both conserved end residues are trimmed from each CDR3. Expanded clones get a size class; other rows say once, few or many, or leave the size out.

V: TRBV15; size: few; J: TRBJ2-7; CDR3: ATSRDAPGNEQY
V: TRBV25-1; size: many; J: TRBJ1-2; CDR3: ASSVTEKGGYT
V: TRBV27; size: -; J: TRBJ2-7; CDR3: ASSLQTASYEQY
V: TRBV7-9; size: -; J: TRBJ2-6; CDR3: ASSPPAVSGANVLT
V: TRBV28; size: -; J: TRBJ2-2; CDR3: ASSYRLAGPAGELF
V: TRBV4-3; size: -; J: TRBJ2-1; CDR3: ASSQLSGNEQF
V: TRBV20-1; size: few; J: TRBJ2-1; CDR3: SSLDSYSSYNEQF
V: TRBV12-3/TRBV12-4; size: many; J: TRBJ1-4; CDR3: ASSGQGNEKLF
V: TRBV20-1; size: -; J: TRBJ2-1; CDR3: SAPTGSLQF
V: TRBV20-1; size: few; J: TRBJ1-5; CDR3: SARVLQGARDQPQH
V: TRBV14; size: -; J: TRBJ2-4; CDR3: ASSQDLDRGAIQY
V: TRBV28; size: few; J: TRBJ1-2; CDR3: ASSLSPNNNYGYT
V: TRBV7-9; size: once; J: TRBJ2-5; CDR3: ASSLTLQIQETQY
V: TRBV29-1; size: many; J: TRBJ2-6; CDR3: SVPGTGQPGANVLT
V: TRBV4-1; size: -; J: TRBJ2-1; CDR3: ASSGLLTGPF
V: TRBV4-3; size: -; J: TRBJ2-1; CDR3: ASSQASGVYNEQF
V: TRBV5-1; size: many; J: TRBJ1-2; CDR3: ASSLMRRESPNYGYT
V: TRBV6-5; size: few; J: TRBJ2-1; CDR3: ASSYGRSSYNEQF
V: TRBV12-3/TRBV12-4; size: many; J: TRBJ2-3; CDR3: ASSLKGTDTQY
V: TRBV5-6; size: few; J: TRBJ2-7; CDR3: ASSLRHLRTYEQY
V: TRBV28; size: -; J: TRBJ2-4; CDR3: ASEGGDIQY
V: TRBV29-1; size: -; J: TRBJ2-7; CDR3: SVDEGRPYEQY